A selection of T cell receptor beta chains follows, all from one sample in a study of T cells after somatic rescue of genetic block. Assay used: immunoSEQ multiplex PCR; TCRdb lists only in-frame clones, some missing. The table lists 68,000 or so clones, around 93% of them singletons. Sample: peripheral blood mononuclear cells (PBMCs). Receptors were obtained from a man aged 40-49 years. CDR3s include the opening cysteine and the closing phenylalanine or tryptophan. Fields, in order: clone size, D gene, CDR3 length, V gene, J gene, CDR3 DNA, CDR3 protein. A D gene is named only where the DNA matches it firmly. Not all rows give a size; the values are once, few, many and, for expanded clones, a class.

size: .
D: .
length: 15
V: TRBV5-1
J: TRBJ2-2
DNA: TGCGCCAGCAGCTTGGTAACTCTACAAACCGGGGAGCTGTTTTTT
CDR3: CASSLVTLQTGELFF

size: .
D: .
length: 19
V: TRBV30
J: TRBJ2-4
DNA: TGTGCCTGGAGCGGAGGCCAGGGAAGCGTATGGATAGCCAAAAACATTCAGTACTTC
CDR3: CAWSGGQGSVWIAKNIQYF

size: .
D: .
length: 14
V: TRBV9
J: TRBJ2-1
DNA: TGTGCCAGCACCCCAGGGCACCGGGACTATGAGCAGTTCTTC
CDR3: CASTPGHRDYEQFF

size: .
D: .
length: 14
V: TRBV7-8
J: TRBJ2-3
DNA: TGTGCCAGCAGCTTACTCGCGCGCACAGATACGCAGTATTTT
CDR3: CASSLLARTDTQYF

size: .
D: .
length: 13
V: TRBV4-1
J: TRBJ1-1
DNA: TGCGCCAGCAGCCAATCCTCCCTCACTGAAGCTTTCTTT
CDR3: CASSQSSLTEAFF

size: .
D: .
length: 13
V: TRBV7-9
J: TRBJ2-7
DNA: TGTGCCAGCAGCCAACTAGCCTCGGGCGAGCAGTACTTC
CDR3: CASSQLASGEQYF

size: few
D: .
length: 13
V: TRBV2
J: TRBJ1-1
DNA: TGTGCCACCACAAGAGATACGAACACTGAAGCTTTCTTT
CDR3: CATTRDTNTEAFF

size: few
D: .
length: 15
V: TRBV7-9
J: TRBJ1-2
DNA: TGTGCCAGCAGCCCTCGCGGGTCAGCTAACTATGGCTACACCTTC
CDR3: CASSPRGSANYGYTF

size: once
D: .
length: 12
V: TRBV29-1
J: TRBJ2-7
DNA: TGCAGCGTTGAAACTTATCCAGGCGAGCAGTACTTC
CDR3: CSVETYPGEQYF

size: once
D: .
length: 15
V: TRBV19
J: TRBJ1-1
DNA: TGTGCCAGTAGGATAGGGCGCAGGCCGAACACTGAAGCTTTCTTT
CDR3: CASRIGRRPNTEAFF

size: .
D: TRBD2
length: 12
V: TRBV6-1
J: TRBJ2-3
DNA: TGTGCCAGCAAACCCGGGACTAGAACGCAGTATTTT
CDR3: CASKPGTRTQYF

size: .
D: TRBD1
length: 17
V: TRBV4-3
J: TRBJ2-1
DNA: TGCGCCAGCAGCCAAGTCTCCAGGGGGTCGCTATACAATGAGCAGTTCTTC
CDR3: CASSQVSRGSLYNEQFF

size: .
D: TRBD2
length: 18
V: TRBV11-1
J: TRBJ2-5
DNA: TGTGCCAGCAGCTTCGGACTAGCGGGGGGGGCTATCCAAGAGACCCAGTACTTC
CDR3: CASSFGLAGGAIQETQYF

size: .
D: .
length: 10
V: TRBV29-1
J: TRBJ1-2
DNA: TGCAGCGTTGAAGGGCATGGCTACACCTTC
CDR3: CSVEGHGYTF

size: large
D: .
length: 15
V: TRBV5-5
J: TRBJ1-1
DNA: TGTGCCAGCAGCCACTTCGGGCAGCTGAACACTGAAGCTTTCTTT
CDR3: CASSHFGQLNTEAFF

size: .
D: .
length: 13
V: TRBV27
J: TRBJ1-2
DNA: TGTGCCAGCAGTTTAAGGGAAAACTATGGCTACACCTTC
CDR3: CASSLRENYGYTF

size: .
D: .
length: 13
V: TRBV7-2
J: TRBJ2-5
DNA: TGTGCCAGCAGCTTTTCAGCGGGCGAGACCCAGTACTTC
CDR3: CASSFSAGETQYF

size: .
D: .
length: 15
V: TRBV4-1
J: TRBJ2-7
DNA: TGCGCCAGCAGCCAAGATCCAGGACAGTCCTACGAGCAGTACTTC
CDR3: CASSQDPGQSYEQYF

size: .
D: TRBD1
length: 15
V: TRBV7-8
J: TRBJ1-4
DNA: TGTGCCAGCAGCCCTTTGGACAGGGGGCGAGAAAAACTGTTTTTT
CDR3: CASSPLDRGREKLFF

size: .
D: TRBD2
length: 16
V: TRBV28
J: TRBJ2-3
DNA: TGTGCCAGCAGTTGGCGGGGGTGGGTTGGCACAGATACGCAGTATTTT
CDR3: CASSWRGWVGTDTQYF

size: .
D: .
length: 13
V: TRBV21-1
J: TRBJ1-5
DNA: TGTGCCAGCAGCGCCCAACAAGATCAGCCCCAGCATTTT
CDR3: CASSAQQDQPQHF

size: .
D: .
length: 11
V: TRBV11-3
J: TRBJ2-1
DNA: TGTGCCAGCAGCTCCCTCGGGGAGCAGTTCTTC
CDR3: CASSSLGEQFF

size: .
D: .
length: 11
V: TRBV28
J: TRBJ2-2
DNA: TGTGCCAGCAGAAGCACCGGGGAGCTGTTTTTT
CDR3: CASRSTGELFF

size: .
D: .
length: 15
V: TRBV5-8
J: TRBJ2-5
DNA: TGTGCCAGCAGCTCCTTCGGCAGGGTCGAAGAGACCCAGTACTTC
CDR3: CASSSFGRVEETQYF

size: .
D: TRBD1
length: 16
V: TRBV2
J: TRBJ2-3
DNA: TGTGCCAGCGCGGGCCCAGGACAGGGGACCTGGGACACGCAGTATTTT
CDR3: CASAGPGQGTWDTQYF

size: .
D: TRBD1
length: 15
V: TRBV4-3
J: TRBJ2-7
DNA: TGCGCCAGCAGCCAAGACTGGAGACAGGGGTACGAGCAGTACTTC
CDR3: CASSQDWRQGYEQYF

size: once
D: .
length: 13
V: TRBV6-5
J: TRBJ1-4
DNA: TGTGCCAGCAGTTACGGGCCGGGCGAAAAACTGTTTTTT
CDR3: CASSYGPGEKLFF

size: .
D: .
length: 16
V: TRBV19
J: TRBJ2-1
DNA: TGTGCCAGTAGTATTCTACTGGGGGCGTTGTACAATGAGCAGTTCTTC
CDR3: CASSILLGALYNEQFF

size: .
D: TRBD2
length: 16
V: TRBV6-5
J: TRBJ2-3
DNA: TGTGCCAGCAGTTACTCGGGAGCGGGGGGCACAGATACGCAGTATTTT
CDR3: CASSYSGAGGTDTQYF

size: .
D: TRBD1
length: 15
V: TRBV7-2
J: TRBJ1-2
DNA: TGTGCCAGCAGCCCCGGTCGGACAGGGATCTATGGCTACACCTTC
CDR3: CASSPGRTGIYGYTF

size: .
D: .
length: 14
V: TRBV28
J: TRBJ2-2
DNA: TGTGCCAGCCCCTATTACAGGGTAACCGGGGAGCTGTTTTTT
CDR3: CASPYYRVTGELFF

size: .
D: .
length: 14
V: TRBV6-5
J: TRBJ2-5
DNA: TGTGCCAGCAGTAGAGGGGGGTTGACAGAGACCCAGTACTTC
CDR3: CASSRGGLTETQYF

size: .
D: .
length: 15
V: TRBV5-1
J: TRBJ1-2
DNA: TGCGCCAGCACCCAAGGGGCAGGGGCTAACTATGGCTACACCTTC
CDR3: CASTQGAGANYGYTF

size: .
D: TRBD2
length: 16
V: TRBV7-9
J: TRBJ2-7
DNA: TGTGCCAGCAGCCAGCTGGATGTAGCGGGATCCTACGAGCAGTACTTC
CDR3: CASSQLDVAGSYEQYF

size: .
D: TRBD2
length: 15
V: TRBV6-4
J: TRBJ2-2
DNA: TGTGCCAGCAGTCCGGCGGGGGCGAACACCGGGGAGCTGTTTTTT
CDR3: CASSPAGANTGELFF

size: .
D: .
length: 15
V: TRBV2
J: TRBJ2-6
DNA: TGTGCCAGCGGTACAGGGATAGGGGGGGCCAACGTCCTGACTTTC
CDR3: CASGTGIGGANVLTF

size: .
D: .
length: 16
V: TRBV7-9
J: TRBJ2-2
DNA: TGTGCCAGCAGCTTAAATGGACAATTGAACACCGGGGAGCTGTTTTTT
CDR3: CASSLNGQLNTGELFF

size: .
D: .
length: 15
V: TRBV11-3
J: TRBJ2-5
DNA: TGTGCCAGCAGCGCCCGCTACGGGAGTCAAGAGACCCAGTACTTC
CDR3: CASSARYGSQETQYF

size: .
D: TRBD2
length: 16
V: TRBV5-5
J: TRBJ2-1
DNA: TGTGCCAGCAGCTTGGAACTAGCGCTCTCCTACAATGAGCAGTTCTTC
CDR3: CASSLELALSYNEQFF

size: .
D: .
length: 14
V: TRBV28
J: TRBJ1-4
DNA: TGTGCCAGCAGAGCTGGTGCAACTAATGAAAAACTGTTTTTT
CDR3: CASRAGATNEKLFF

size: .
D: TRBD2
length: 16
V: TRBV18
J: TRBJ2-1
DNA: TGTGCCAGCTCACCGAGAGGGGCGGGAGGTGGGAATGAGCAGTTCTTC
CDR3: CASSPRGAGGGNEQFF

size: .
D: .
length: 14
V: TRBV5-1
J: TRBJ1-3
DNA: TGCGCCAGCAGCTTGGCGGGCACTGGAAACACCATATATTTT
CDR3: CASSLAGTGNTIYF

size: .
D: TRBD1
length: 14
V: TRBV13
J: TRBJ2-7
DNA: TGTGCCAGCAGCCCCGGACAGGGCCCCTACGAGCAGTACTTC
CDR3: CASSPGQGPYEQYF

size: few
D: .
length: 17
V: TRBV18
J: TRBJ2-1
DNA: TGTGCCAGCTCACCGAGCGATAGCGTCGTGTCCTACAATGAGCAGTTCTTC
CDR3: CASSPSDSVVSYNEQFF

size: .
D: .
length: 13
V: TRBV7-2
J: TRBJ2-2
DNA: TGTGCCAGCAGCTTAGCAGGGTACGGGGAGCTGTTTTTT
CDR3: CASSLAGYGELFF

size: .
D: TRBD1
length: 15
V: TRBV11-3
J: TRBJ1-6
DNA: TGTGCCAGCAGCTTAACGGGACAGGGACAATCACCCCTCCACTTT
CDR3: CASSLTGQGQSPLHF

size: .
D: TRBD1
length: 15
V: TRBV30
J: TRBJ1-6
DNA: TGTGCCTGCCAGCAACAGGGGGGCAGGAATTCACCCCTCCACTTT
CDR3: CACQQQGGRNSPLHF

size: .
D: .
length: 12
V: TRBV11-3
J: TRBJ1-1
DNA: TGTGCCAGCAGCTCCCGACAGTCTGAAGCTTTCTTT
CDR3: CASSSRQSEAFF

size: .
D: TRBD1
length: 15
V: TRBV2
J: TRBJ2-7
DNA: TGTGCCAGCAGTGTTGGGACAGGGATGGTTTACGAGCAGTACTTC
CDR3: CASSVGTGMVYEQYF

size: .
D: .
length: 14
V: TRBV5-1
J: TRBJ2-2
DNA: TGCGCCAGCAGCTTGGAGCCGGGCACCGGGGAGCTGTTTTTT
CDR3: CASSLEPGTGELFF

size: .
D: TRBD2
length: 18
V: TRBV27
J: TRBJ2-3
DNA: TGTGCCAGCAGTTACGGGACTAGCGGGGGCCCTAGCACAGATACGCAGTATTTT
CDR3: CASSYGTSGGPSTDTQYF

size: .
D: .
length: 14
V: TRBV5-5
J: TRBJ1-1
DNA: TGTGCCAGCAGTTTTTACTGGGATCTCGCTGAAGCTTTCTTT
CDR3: CASSFYWDLAEAFF

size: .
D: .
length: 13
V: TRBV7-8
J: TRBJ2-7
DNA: TGTGCCAGCAGCGTTGGGGGTACCTACGAGCAGTACTTC
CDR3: CASSVGGTYEQYF

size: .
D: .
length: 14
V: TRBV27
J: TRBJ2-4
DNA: TGTGCCAGCAGTATCACCCGGGACGGGGACATTCAGTACTTC
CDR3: CASSITRDGDIQYF

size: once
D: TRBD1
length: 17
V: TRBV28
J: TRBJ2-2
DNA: TGTGCCAGCAGTTCACGTTCCGGGACAGGGTTCACCGGGGAGCTGTTTTTT
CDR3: CASSSRSGTGFTGELFF

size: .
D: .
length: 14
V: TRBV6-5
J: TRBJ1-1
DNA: TGTGCCAGCAGTTTCAGGGAAATGAACACTGAAGCTTTCTTT
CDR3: CASSFREMNTEAFF

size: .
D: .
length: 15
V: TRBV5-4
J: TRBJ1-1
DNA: TGTGCCAGCAGCTTCAGGGCGCGTCAGAACACTGAAGCTTTCTTT
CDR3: CASSFRARQNTEAFF

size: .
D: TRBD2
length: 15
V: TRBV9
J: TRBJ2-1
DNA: TGTGCCAGCAGCTCCCGACTAGCGGGATTTCATGAGCAGTTCTTC
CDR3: CASSSRLAGFHEQFF